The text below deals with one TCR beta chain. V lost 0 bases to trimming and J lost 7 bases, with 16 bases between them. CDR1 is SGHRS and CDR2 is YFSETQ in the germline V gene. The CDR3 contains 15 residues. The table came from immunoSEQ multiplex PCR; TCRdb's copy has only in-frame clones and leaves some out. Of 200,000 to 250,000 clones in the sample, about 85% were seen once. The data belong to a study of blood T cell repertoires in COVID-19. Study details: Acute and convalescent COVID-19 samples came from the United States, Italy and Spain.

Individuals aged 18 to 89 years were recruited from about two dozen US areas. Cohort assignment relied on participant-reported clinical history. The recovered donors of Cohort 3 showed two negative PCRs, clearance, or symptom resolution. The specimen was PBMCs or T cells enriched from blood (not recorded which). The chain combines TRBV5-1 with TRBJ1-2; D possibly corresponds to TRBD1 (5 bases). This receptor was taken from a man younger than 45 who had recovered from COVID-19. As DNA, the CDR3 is TGCGCCAGCAGCTTGGATCTTTGGGGGGGTTTTGGCTACACCTTC. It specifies CASSLDLWGGFGYTF. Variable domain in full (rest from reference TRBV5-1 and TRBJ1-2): KAGVTQTPRYLIKTRGQQVTLSCSPISGHRSVSWYQQTPGQGLQFLFEYFSETQRNKGNFPGRFSGRQFSNSRSEMNVSTLELGDSALYLCASSLDLWGGFGYTFGSGTRLTVV.